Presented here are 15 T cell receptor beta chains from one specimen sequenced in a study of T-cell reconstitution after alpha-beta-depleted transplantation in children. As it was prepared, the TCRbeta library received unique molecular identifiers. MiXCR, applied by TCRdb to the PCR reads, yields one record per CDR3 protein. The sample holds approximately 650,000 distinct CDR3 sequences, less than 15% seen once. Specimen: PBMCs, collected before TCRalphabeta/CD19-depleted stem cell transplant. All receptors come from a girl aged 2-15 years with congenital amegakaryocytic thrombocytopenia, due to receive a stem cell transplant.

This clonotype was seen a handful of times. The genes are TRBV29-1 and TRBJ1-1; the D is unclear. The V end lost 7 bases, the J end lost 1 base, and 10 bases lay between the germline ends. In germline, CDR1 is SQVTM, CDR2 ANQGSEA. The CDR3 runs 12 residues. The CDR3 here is CSGLKPNTEAFF. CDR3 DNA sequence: TGCAGCGGACTTAAACCGAACACTGAAGCTTTCTTT. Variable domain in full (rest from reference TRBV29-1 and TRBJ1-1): SAVISQKPSRDICQRGTSLTIQCQVDSQVTMMFWYRQQPGQSLTLIATANQGSEATYESGFVIDKFPISRPNLTFSTLTVSNMSPEDSSIYLCSGLKPNTEAFFGQGTRLTVV.

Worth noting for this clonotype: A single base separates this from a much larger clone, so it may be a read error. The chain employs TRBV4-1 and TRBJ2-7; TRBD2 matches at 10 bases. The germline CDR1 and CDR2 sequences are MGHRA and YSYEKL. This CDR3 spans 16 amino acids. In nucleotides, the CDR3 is TGCGCCAGCAGCCAAGAATGGGAACTAGCGGGATACGAGCAGTCCTTC. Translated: CASSQEWELAGYEQSF.

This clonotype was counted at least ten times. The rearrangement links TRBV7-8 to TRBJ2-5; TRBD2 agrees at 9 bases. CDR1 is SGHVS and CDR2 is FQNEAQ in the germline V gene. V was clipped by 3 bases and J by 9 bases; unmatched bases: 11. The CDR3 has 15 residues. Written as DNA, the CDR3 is TGTGCCAGCAGCTTGCCGGGACTAGCACCTGGGGCCCAGTACTTC. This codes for CASSLPGLAPGAQYF.

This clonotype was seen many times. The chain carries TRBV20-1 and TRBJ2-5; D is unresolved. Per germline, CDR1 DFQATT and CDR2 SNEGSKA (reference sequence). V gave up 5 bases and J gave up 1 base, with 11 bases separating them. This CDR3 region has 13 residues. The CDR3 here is CSAPPSGQETQYF. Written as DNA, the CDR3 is TGCAGTGCTCCCCCGTCAGGCCAAGAGACCCAGTACTTC.

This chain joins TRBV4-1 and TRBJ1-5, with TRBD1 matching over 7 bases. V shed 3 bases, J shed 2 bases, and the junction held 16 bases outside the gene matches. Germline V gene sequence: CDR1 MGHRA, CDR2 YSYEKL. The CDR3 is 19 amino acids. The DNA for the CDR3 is TGCGCCAGCAGCCACCCTGTGGCAGGGGGAAGCTTGGGCAATCAGCCCCAGCATTTT. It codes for CASSHPVAGGSLGNQPQHF.

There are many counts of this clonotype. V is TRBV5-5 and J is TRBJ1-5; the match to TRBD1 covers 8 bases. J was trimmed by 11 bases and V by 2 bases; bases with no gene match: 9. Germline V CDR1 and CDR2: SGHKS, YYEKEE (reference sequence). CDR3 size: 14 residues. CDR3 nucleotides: TGTGCCAGCAGCTTAGGACAGGGAAAGAGGGCCCAGCATTTT. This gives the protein CASSLGQGKRAQHF.

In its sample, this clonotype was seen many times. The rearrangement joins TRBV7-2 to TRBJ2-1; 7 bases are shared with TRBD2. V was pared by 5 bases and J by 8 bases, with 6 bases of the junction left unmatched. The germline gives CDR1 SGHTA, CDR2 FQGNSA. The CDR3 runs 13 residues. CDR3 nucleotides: TGTGCCAGCAGCCAAATGGGGGGGTATGAGCAGTTCTTC. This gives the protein CASSQMGGYEQFF.

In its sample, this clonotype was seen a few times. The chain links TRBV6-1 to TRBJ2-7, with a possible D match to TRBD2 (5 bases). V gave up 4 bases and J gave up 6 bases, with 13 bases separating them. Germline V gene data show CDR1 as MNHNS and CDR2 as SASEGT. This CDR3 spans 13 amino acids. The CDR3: CASSVGVGREQYF. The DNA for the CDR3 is TGTGCCAGCAGTGTCGGGGTGGGCCGCGAGCAGTACTTC.

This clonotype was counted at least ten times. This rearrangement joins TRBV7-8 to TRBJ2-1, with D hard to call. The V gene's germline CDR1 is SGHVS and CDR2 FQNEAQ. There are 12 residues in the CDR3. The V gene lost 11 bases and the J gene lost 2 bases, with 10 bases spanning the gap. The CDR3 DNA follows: TGTGCCGGAAAAACAGCCTACAATGAGCAGTTCTTC. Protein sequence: CAGKTAYNEQFF. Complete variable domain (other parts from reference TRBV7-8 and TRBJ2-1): GAGVSQSPRYKVAKRGQDVALRCDPISGHVSLFWYQQALGQGPEFLTYFQNEAQLDKSGLPSDRFFAERPEGSVSTLKIQRTQQEDSAVYLCAGKTAYNEQFFGPGTRLTVL.

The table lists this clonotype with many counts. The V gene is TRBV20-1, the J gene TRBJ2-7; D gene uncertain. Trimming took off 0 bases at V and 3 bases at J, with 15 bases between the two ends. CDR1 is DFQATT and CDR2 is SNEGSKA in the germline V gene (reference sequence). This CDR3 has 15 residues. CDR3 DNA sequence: TGCAGTGCTAGAGATCGGCTTGGCGCCAGCTACGAGCAGTACTTC. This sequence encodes CSARDRLGASYEQYF.

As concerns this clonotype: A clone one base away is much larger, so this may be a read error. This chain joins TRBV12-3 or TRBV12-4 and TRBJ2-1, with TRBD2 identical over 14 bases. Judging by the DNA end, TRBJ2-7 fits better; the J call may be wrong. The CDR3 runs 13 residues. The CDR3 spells CASSLGLAGVQYF. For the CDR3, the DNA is TGTGCCAGCAGTCTGGGACTAGCGGGAGTGCAGTACTTC.

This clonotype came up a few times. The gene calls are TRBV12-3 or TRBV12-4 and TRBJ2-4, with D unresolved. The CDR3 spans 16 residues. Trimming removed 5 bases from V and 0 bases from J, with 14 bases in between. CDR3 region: CASSRSGRLAKNIQYF. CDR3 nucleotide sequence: TGTGCCAGCAGTCGCTCGGGTAGACTAGCCAAAAACATTCAGTACTTC.

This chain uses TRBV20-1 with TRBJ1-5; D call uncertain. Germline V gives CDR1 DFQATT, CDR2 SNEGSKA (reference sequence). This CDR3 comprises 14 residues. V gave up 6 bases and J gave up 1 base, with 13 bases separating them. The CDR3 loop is CSATPGLSNQPQHF. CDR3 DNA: TGCAGTGCCACACCAGGATTGAGCAATCAGCCCCAGCATTTT.

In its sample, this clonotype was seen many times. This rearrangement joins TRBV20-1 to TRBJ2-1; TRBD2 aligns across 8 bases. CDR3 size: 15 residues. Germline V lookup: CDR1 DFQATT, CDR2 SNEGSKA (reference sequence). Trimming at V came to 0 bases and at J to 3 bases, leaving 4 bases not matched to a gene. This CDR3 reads CSAREVTSGYNEQFF. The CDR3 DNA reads TGCAGTGCTAGAGAAGTAACTAGCGGCTACAATGAGCAGTTCTTC.

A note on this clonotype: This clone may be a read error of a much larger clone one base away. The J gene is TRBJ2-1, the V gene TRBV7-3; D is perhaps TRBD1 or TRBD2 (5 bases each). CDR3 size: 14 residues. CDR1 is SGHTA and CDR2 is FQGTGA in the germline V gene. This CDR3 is CASGLHPGPNEQFF. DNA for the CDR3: TGTGCCAGCGGCTTACATCCGGGGCCAAATGAGCAGTTCTTC.